Included here is one TCR beta chain sequence, with context. Single viable CD3+CD4+CD8-CD45RO+ cells were sorted as the memory CD4+ T cells. After thawing, CD4+ T cells were positively selected. The CDR3 is 13 residues long. V lost 2 bases to trimming and J lost 0 bases, with 5 bases between them. CDR1 and CDR2 (germline): SGHRS, YFSETQ. This sample was taken from a study of memory CD4+ T cells and cytomegalovirus serostatus. The wider study: Of the healthy Belgian adults, under 10 were CMV seropositive and 24 seronegative.

The protocol was immunoSEQ multiplex PCR, while the TCRdb copy is restricted to in-frame clones and leaves out a portion. This sample has 56,000 or so clones, with around 76% found just once. This TCR was sampled from an adult in good health and CMV-seronegative. Sequencing was performed on memory CD4+ T cells from blood. The V and J genes are TRBV5-1 and TRBJ1-1; D call uncertain. The CDR3 region is CASSLRMNTEAFF. Written as DNA, the CDR3 is TGCGCCAGCAGCTTACGGATGAACACTGAAGCTTTCTTT.